This TCR beta chain was captured in a study of T cell responses to AZD1222 COVID-19 vaccine. CDR1 is SGHNT and CDR2 is YYREEE in the germline V gene (reference sequence). V was pared by 7 bases and J by 2 bases, with 3 bases of the junction left unmatched. The CDR3 totals 13 residues. On this clone itself: Its cognate antigen is unknown.

Profiled with immunoSEQ multiplex PCR; TCRdb holds only in-frame clones, not every one. The profile shows 110,000 to 150,000 clones, 70% to 90% of them singletons. Study conclusions and caveats: Close to half of spike-specific TCRs reportedly recognize unmutated variant regions. In a largely white British group with more females than males, clonal diversity was possibly underestimated.

The chain couples TRBV5-4 to TRBJ1-1, with TRBD1 identical over 9 bases. Sequencing used peripheral blood, obtained on day 0 of AZD1222 vaccination. The TCR was taken from an adult in good health. The CDR3 DNA reads TGTGCCAGCGGGGACAGGGCAAACACTGAAGCTTTCTTT. This gives the protein CASGDRANTEAFF.